Listed below are T cell receptor beta chains from one sample, sequenced in a study of blood T cell repertoires in COVID-19. Method: immunoSEQ multiplex PCR; TCRdb's copy keeps in-frame clones and lacks some. Of 180,000 or so clones in the sample, 86% were seen once. The specimen sequenced was PBMCs or T cells enriched from blood (not recorded which). The receptors here all came from a man aged 40-50 years with acute COVID-19. Both conserved end residues are part of each CDR3. D genes are given only for firm matches. Clone size is stated in some rows and not others, as once, few, many or a class when expanded.

>18|TRBV5-1|few|TRBD1|TRBJ1-5
TGCGCCAGCAGCAGGAGGACAGGGATGAAAGTCGGTTATCAGCCCCAGCATTTT
CASSRRTGMKVGYQPQHF
>16|TRBV6-1|-|-|TRBJ1-3
TGTGCCAGCAGTGAAGCGCTTCCAGGGGCTGGAAACACCATATATTTT
CASSEALPGAGNTIYF
>14|TRBV28|-|-|TRBJ2-1
TGTGCCAGCAGACGTGGACTAACCTACAATGAGCAGTTCTTC
CASRRGLTYNEQFF
>13|TRBV12-3/TRBV12-4|-|TRBD2|TRBJ2-1
TGTGCCAGCACGGGAGGGACATACAATGAGCAGTTCTTC
CASTGGTYNEQFF
>16|TRBV5-4|once|TRBD2|TRBJ2-7
TGTGCCAGCAGCTTGGCAGGTGGGAGGGGCTCCTACGAGCAGTACTTC
CASSLAGGRGSYEQYF
>14|TRBV4-1|-|-|TRBJ1-5
TGCGCCAGCAGCCAGCCAGGGGATAATCAGCCCCAGCATTTT
CASSQPGDNQPQHF
>13|TRBV6-2/TRBV6-3|-|-|TRBJ2-7
TGTGCCAGCAGTATCGCTAAAACCTACGAGCAGTACTTC
CASSIAKTYEQYF
>19|TRBV28|-|TRBD1|TRBJ1-3
TGTGCCAGCAGTTTATGGTTCGGGACAGGGGGTAACTCTGGAAACACCATATATTTT
CASSLWFGTGGNSGNTIYF
>12|TRBV2|-|-|TRBJ1-1
TGTGCCAGCCTAGGACAGTCCACTGAAGCTTTCTTT
CASLGQSTEAFF
>14|TRBV14|-|-|TRBJ1-2
TGTGCCAGCAGCCAAGATCGGGGGAGTTTTGGCTACACCTTC
CASSQDRGSFGYTF
>15|TRBV4-1|-|-|TRBJ2-7
TGCGCCAGCAGCCAAGATCAGGGGAGCACCTACGAGCAGTACTTC
CASSQDQGSTYEQYF
>15|TRBV9|-|-|TRBJ2-7
TGTGCCAGCAGCGTTCGCAGTCATATACAGTACGAGCAGTACTTC
CASSVRSHIQYEQYF
>16|TRBV6-2/TRBV6-3|few|TRBD1|TRBJ1-5
TGTGCCAGCAGCCGAAACAGGGGGGCAATCAATCAGCCCCAGCATTTT
CASSRNRGAINQPQHF
>15|TRBV20-1|-|-|TRBJ2-5
TGCAGTGCTAGTTTCTATTTACTTCGGGGGGAGACCCAGTACTTC
CSASFYLLRGETQYF
>14|TRBV9|-|-|TRBJ2-5
TGTGCCAGCAGCGTCGGGACTGCTAAAGAGACCCAGTACTTC
CASSVGTAKETQYF
>17|TRBV21-1|-|-|TRBJ1-1
TGTGCCAGCAGCAACCTGGGACAGGGAAGAGATATAGGTGAAGCTTTCTTT
CASSNLGQGRDIGEAFF
>11|TRBV20-1|-|-|TRBJ2-7
TGCAGTGCTCAGGGGCTAAGCGAGCAGTACTTC
CSAQGLSEQYF
>14|TRBV30|-|TRBD1|TRBJ2-5
TGTGACCAACGGGGACAGGGGGCGCGAGAGACCCAGTACTTC
CDQRGQGARETQYF
>16|TRBV28|-|-|TRBJ2-1
TGTGCCAGCAGTTCCGACAGGCTAGATAGGGGGACTGAGCAGTTCTTC
CASSSDRLDRGTEQFF
>18|TRBV4-1|-|TRBD1|TRBJ2-5
TGCGCCAGCAGCCACGCTGATAGAACATCAGGGGGTTGGGAGACCCAGTACTTC
CASSHADRTSGGWETQYF
>17|TRBV27|-|-|TRBJ1-6
TGTGCCAGCAGTTTAAAGGTGGAGAGCTCCTATAATTCACCCCTCCACTTT
CASSLKVESSYNSPLHF
>17|TRBV4-1|-|-|TRBJ2-3
TGCGCCAGCAGCCAAGGGTCCTCGGGAGAGGGGACAGATACGCAGTATTTT
CASSQGSSGEGTDTQYF
>11|TRBV5-1|-|-|TRBJ2-7
TGCGCCAGCAGCTTGGAGGGGGAGCAGTACTTC
CASSLEGEQYF
>15|TRBV10-3|-|TRBD1|TRBJ2-7
TGTGCCATCAGGAACACCGGGACAGGGAGTTACGAGCAGTACTTC
CAIRNTGTGSYEQYF
>14|TRBV19|-|-|TRBJ1-1
TGTGCCAGTAGTATCCAATTCGGGAACACTGAAGCTTTCTTT
CASSIQFGNTEAFF
>14|TRBV28|-|-|TRBJ1-2
TGTGCCAGCAGAGACGGACACCTCAACTATGGCTACACCTTC
CASRDGHLNYGYTF
>12|TRBV4-1|-|TRBD1|TRBJ1-1
TGCGCCAGCAGCCGGGACAGGGGAAGAGCTTTCTTT
CASSRDRGRAFF
>15|TRBV19|once|-|TRBJ2-7
TGTGCCAGTAGTCCCTCCCACACGGGAGTTCCCGAGCAGTACTTC
CASSPSHTGVPEQYF
>14|TRBV29-1|-|-|TRBJ2-2
TGCAGCGGCTCAAGACAGGAGAACACCGGGGAGCTGTTTTTT
CSGSRQENTGELFF
>15|TRBV5-4|-|TRBD1|TRBJ2-3
TGTGCCAGCAGCCCCGGGACAGGGTTCCCAGATACGCAGTATTTT
CASSPGTGFPDTQYF
>16|TRBV6-4|-|TRBD2|TRBJ2-3
TGTGCCAGCAGTGGCCGGACTAGAAGGTGCACAGATACGCAGTATTTT
CASSGRTRRCTDTQYF
>15|TRBV5-1|-|-|TRBJ1-3
TGCGCCAGCAGCTTGGATTATCGGGGAGGAAACACCATATATTTT
CASSLDYRGGNTIYF
>15|TRBV29-1|few|TRBD1|TRBJ2-7
TGCAGCGTTGTCACAGTTGGGACAGCAAACTACGAGCAGTACTTC
CSVVTVGTANYEQYF
>15|TRBV5-1|-|TRBD2|TRBJ2-4
TGCGCCAGCAGCTTGGGGCCAGCGGGGAAAAACATTCAGTACTTC
CASSLGPAGKNIQYF
>11|TRBV19|-|-|TRBJ1-1
TGTGCCAGTCTACAGGTTTCTGAAGCTTTCTTT
CASLQVSEAFF
>16|TRBV7-6|-|TRBD1|TRBJ2-2
TGTGCCAGCAGCTCGACAGGGTATAGTAACACCGGGGAGCTGTTTTTT
CASSSTGYSNTGELFF
>18|TRBV9|many|TRBD2|TRBJ2-7
TGTGCCAGCAGCCCCCGCGGGAGGGCGGGACTAGCGGGAACCGAGCAGTACTTC
CASSPRGRAGLAGTEQYF
>18|TRBV10-3|-|-|TRBJ1-5
TGTGCCATCAGTGAGTCGATTCGGGACGGGAGTAGCAATCAGCCCCAGCATTTT
CAISESIRDGSSNQPQHF
>17|TRBV9|-|TRBD1|TRBJ1-2
TGTGCCAGCAGCCCGGACTCCCAGGGGGCGGCTAACTATGGCTACACCTTC
CASSPDSQGAANYGYTF
>14|TRBV21-1|once|-|TRBJ2-7
TGTGCCAGCAGCTTCCCGGACAGCTCCTACGAGCAGTACTTC
CASSFPDSSYEQYF
>14|TRBV28|once|-|TRBJ1-2
TGTGCCAGCAGTTTATTCCAGGGAAGCTATGGCTACACCTTC
CASSLFQGSYGYTF
>18|TRBV7-8|few|TRBD1|TRBJ1-3
TGTGCCAGCAGCTTGAGACAGGGAAACGGGAATCGAGGAAACACCATATATTTT
CASSLRQGNGNRGNTIYF
>12|TRBV29-1|-|-|TRBJ2-1
TGCAGCGTTGTAGGAGGGATGAATGAGCAGTTCTTC
CSVVGGMNEQFF
>13|TRBV28|-|TRBD1|TRBJ2-5
TGTGCCAGCAGTCCCGGGACAGAAGAGACCCAGTACTTC
CASSPGTEETQYF
>10|TRBV20-1|once|-|TRBJ2-7
TGCAGTGCTAGGAGGGGGGAGCAGTACTTC
CSARRGEQYF
>15|TRBV10-2|-|TRBD2|TRBJ2-5
TGCGCCAGCAGAGGGACTAGCGGGACCCAAGAGACCCAGTACTTC
CASRGTSGTQETQYF
>15|TRBV28|-|TRBD1|TRBJ1-2
TGTGCCAGCAGTCCCGGGACAGGGGGGATTTATGGCTACACCTTC
CASSPGTGGIYGYTF
>14|TRBV5-1|-|TRBD2|TRBJ2-7
TGCGCCAGCCGAAAGGGAGCGGGAGGGAACGAGCAGTACTTC
CASRKGAGGNEQYF
>16|TRBV7-8|-|-|TRBJ2-5
TGTGCCAGCAGCCAGCCTCCCTTCGGCAGCGGCGAGACCCAGTACTTC
CASSQPPFGSGETQYF
>12|TRBV29-1|once|-|TRBJ2-7
TGCAGCGTTGACGGGTCACCTTCGGAGCAGTACTTC
CSVDGSPSEQYF
>16|TRBV9|-|-|TRBJ1-5
TGTGCCAGCAGCGTAGGCTGGCAGGGTGGCAATCAGCCCCAGCATTTT
CASSVGWQGGNQPQHF
>17|TRBV6-6|-|-|TRBJ2-1
TGTGCCAGCAGTCCTGTGAGACAACAAAGCTCCTACAATGAGCAGTTCTTC
CASSPVRQQSSYNEQFF
>16|TRBV7-9|-|TRBD1|TRBJ1-3
TGTGCCAGCAGTCGATGGACAGGGACGGCCGGAAACACCATATATTTT
CASSRWTGTAGNTIYF
>16|TRBV7-9|-|-|TRBJ1-3
TGTGCCAGCAGCGGAAATCGGGACTTCTCTGGAAACACCATATATTTT
CASSGNRDFSGNTIYF